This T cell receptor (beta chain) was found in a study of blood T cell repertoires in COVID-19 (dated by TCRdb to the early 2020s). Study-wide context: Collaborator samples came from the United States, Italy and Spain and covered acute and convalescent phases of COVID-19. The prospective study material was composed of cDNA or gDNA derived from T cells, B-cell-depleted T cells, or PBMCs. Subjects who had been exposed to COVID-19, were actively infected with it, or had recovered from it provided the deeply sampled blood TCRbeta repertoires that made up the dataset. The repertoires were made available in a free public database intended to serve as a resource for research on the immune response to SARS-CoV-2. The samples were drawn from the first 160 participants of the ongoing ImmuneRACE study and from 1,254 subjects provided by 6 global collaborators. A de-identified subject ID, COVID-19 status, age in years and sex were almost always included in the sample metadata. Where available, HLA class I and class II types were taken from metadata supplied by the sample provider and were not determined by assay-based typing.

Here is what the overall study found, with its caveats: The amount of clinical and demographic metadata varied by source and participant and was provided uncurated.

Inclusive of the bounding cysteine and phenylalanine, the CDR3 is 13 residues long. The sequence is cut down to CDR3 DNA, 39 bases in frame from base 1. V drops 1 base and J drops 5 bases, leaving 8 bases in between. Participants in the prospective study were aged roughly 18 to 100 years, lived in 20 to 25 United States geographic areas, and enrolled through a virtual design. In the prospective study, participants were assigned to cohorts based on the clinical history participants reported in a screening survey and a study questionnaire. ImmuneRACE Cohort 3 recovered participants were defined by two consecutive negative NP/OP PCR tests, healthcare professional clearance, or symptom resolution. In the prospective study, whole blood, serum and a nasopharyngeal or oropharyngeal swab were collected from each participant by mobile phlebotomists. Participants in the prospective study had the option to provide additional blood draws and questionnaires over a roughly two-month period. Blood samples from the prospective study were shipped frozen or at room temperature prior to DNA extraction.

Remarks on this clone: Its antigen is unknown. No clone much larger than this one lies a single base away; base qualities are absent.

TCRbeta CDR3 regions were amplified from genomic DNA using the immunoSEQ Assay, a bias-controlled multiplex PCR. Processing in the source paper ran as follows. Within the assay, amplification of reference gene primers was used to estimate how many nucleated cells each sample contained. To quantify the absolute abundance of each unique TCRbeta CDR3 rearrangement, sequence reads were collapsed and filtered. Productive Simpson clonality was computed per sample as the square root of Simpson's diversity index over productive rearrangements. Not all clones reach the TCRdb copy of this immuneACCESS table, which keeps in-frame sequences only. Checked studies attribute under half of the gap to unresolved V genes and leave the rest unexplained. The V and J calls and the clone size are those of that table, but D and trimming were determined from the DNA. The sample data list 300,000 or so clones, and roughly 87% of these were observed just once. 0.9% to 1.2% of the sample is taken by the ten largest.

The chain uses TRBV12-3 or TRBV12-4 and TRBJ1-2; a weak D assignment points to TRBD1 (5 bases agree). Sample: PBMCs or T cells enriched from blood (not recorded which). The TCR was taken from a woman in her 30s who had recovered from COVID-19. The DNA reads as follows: TGTGCCAGCAGTTTAGGGGGGGTTTATGGCTACACCTTC. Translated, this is CASSLGGVYGYTF.